This T cell receptor (beta chain) was identified in a study of T-cell memory formation after mild COVID-19. Study summary: For the most part, TCR clusters were specific to one donor.

In TCRdb, the 5' RACE reads were re-called with MiXCR into one record per CDR3 protein. The sample has about 400,000 distinct CDR3 sequences; roughly 17% are singletons. The V end was cut by 6 bases, the J end by 4 bases, with 13 bases between. There are 13 residues in the CDR3. Germline CDR1 KGHSH, CDR2 LQKENI. The sequenced sample consisted of PBMCs or a T cell subset sorted from them (not recorded which). The sequence was obtained from a man younger than 35 who had mild COVID-19 (a few samples of this study predate the infection). Cell type and time point are not known. The chain uses TRBV18 and TRBJ2-7; possibly TRBD1 for D (6 bases). The CDR3 sequence: CASSQGHLYEQYF. The CDR3 DNA sequence: TGTGCCAGCTCCCAGGGACATTTGTACGAGCAGTACTTC.